These 10 T cell receptor beta chains were sequenced from one sample in a study of post-analysis software for immune sequencing data. General study results and limits: TRBV5-6, TRBV5-1 and TRBV20-1 were among roughly 5 TRBV segments more frequent in patients than controls.

Carried by the TCR beta cDNA libraries were unique molecular identifiers. In TCRdb, the PCR reads were re-called with MiXCR into one record per CDR3 protein. The sample gives about 210,000 distinct CDR3 sequences, 29% of which show up once; about 3.4% is in the top ten. For these TCRs, the target antigens are not known. Sequencing was performed on blood. These receptors all come from a girl younger than 18 with multiple sclerosis.

This chain joins TRBV20-1 and TRBJ2-5, with 8 bases matching TRBD1. There are 15 residues in the CDR3. Germline V gene data show CDR1 as DFQATT and CDR2 as SNEGSKA (reference sequence). V shed 2 bases, J shed 2 bases, and the junction held 7 bases outside the gene matches. CDR3 nucleotide sequence: TGCAGTGCTAGAATGGCAGGGGGCGCACAAGAGACCCAGTACTTC. It encodes CSARMAGGAQETQYF.

At least ten counts were recorded for this clonotype. This chain joins TRBV3-1 and TRBJ2-5, with TRBD2 as a possible D gene (6 bases). Germline CDR1 reads LGHDT; CDR2 reads YNNKEL (reference sequence). Trimming removed 2 bases at V and 7 bases at J, with 11 bases between. The CDR3 consists of 13 residues. As DNA, the CDR3 is TGTGCCAGCAGCCAAAACCAGGAGGGGACCCAGTACTTC. Encoded protein: CASSQNQEGTQYF.

At least ten counts were recorded for this clonotype. The chain employs TRBV5-5 and TRBJ2-1; TRBD1 matches at 7 bases. V lost 0 bases to trimming and J lost 2 bases; unmatched junction nucleotides: 5. The CDR3 is 16 residues long. Germline-derived CDR1 and CDR2 are SGHKS and YYEKEE (reference sequence). Here the CDR3 DNA reads TGTGCCAGCAGCTTGGTTGGTCAGGGGGCCTACAATGAGCAGTTCTTC. It specifies CASSLVGQGAYNEQFF.

With regard to this clonotype: It may be a read error: a sequence one base away is much more abundant. The CDR3, as DNA: TGTGCCAGCAGCTCAGGTCAAGAGACCCGGTACTTC. It translates to CASSSGQETRYF. The chain combines TRBV7-9 with TRBJ2-5; D not resolved. CDR3 length: 12 residues. Per germline, CDR1 SEHNR and CDR2 FQNEAQ (reference sequence).

This clonotype was seen a few times. V usage is TRBV7-6 and J usage is TRBJ2-5; TRBD2 is a possible D gene (6 bases). Per germline, CDR1 SGHVS and CDR2 FNYEAQ. Trimming left V 1 base short and J 2 bases short, with 8 bases between. This CDR3 comprises 14 residues. The CDR3 reads CASSLEAGQETQYF. The CDR3 DNA is TGTGCCAGCAGCTTAGAGGCGGGACAAGAGACCCAGTACTTC.

The J gene is TRBJ2-1, the V gene TRBV24-1, with no clear D. CDR1 and CDR2 from the germline V gene are KGHDR and SFDVKD. V was clipped by 5 bases and J by 5 bases, with 9 bases between them. The length of the CDR3 is 13 residues. CDR3 sequence: CATSALSHNEQFF. CDR3 nucleotide sequence: TGTGCCACCAGTGCACTTTCTCACAATGAGCAGTTCTTC.

This clonotype has only a few counts. The V and J genes are TRBV14 and TRBJ2-1; D perhaps matches TRBD2 (6 bases). The CDR3 is 14 amino acids. The V end lost 4 bases, the J end lost 7 bases, and 14 bases lay between the germline ends. The V gene's germline CDR1 is SGHDN and CDR2 FVKESK. The CDR3 here is CASSLRDWPNEQFF. In DNA, the CDR3 is TGTGCCAGCAGCCTTAGGGACTGGCCAAATGAGCAGTTCTTC. Drawing the rest from reference TRBV14 and TRBJ2-1, the complete variable domain is EAGVTQFPSHSVIEKGQTVTLRCDPISGHDNLYWYRRVMGKEIKFLLHFVKESKQDESGMPNNRFLAERTGGTYSTLKVQPAELEDSGVYFCASSLRDWPNEQFFGPGTRLTVL.

Notes on this clonotype: A read error is possible here, since a much larger clone lies one base away. This rearrangement joins TRBV12-3 or TRBV12-4 to TRBJ2-3; a possible D gene is TRBD2 (5 bases). This CDR3 has 14 amino acids. The CDR3 spells CAGSVSGRTDTQYF. The CDR3 DNA follows: TGTGCCGGCAGTGTCAGCGGCCGCACAGATACGCAGTATTTT.

The rearrangement uses TRBV15 and TRBJ2-6, with 8 bases that match TRBD1. This CDR3 is 19 amino acids long. Germline-derived CDR1 and CDR2 are LNHNV and YYDKDF (reference sequence). J gave up 4 bases and V 0 bases, and 11 bases lay outside the gene matches. CDR3 residues: CATSRDLRQGARGANVLTF. As DNA, the CDR3 is TGTGCCACCAGCAGAGATCTGCGGCAGGGGGCTAGGGGGGCCAACGTCCTGACTTTC. The entire variable domain, with the rest obtained from reference TRBV15 and TRBJ2-6, is as follows: DAMVIQNPRYQVTQFGKPVTLSCSQTLNHNVMYWYQQKSSQAPKLLFHYYDKDFNNEADTPDNFQSRRPNTSFCFLDIRSPGLGDTAMYLCATSRDLRQGARGANVLTFGAGSRLTVL.

At least ten counts were recorded for this clonotype. This chain uses TRBV27 with TRBJ2-1; 8 bases align to TRBD1. The length of the CDR3 is 16 residues. V shed 3 bases and J 10 bases; nucleotides not matched to a gene: 14. CDR1 and CDR2 (germline): MNHEY, SMNVEV (reference sequence). The chain's CDR3 is CASSFRGQGGSREQFF. CDR3 DNA sequence: TGTGCCAGCAGTTTCCGAGGACAGGGTGGTAGTCGGGAGCAGTTCTTC.